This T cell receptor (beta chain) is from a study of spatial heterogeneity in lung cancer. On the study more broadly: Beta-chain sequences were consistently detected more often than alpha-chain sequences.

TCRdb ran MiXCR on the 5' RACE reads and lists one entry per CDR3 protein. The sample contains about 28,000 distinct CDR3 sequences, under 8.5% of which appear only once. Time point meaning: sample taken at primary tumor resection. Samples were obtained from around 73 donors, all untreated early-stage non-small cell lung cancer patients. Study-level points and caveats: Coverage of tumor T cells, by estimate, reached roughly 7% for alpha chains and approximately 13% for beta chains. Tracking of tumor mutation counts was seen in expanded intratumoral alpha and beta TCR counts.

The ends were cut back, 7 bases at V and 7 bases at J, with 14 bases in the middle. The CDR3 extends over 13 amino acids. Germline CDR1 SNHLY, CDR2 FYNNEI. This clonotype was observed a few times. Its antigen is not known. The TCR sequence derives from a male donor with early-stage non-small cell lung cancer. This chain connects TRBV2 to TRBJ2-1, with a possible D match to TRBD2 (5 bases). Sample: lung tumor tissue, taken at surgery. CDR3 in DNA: TGTGCCAGCAACAAAGAGAGGGTAAATGAGCAGTTCTTC. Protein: CASNKERVNEQFF.